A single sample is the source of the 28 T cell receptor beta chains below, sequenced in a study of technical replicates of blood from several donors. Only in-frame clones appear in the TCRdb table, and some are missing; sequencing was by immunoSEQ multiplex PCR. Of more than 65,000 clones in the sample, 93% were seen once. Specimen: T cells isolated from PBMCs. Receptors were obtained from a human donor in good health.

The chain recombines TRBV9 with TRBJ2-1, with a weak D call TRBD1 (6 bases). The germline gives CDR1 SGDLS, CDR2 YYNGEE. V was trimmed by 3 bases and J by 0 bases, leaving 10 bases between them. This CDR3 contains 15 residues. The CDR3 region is CASSAQGSSYNEQFF. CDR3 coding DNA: TGTGCCAGCAGCGCTCAGGGGAGCTCCTACAATGAGCAGTTCTTC.

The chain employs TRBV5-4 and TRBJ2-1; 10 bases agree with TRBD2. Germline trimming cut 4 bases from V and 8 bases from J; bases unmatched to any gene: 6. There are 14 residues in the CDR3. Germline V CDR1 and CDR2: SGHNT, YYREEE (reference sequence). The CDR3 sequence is CASSVQREGDEQFF. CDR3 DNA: TGTGCCAGCAGCGTTCAGCGGGAGGGCGATGAGCAGTTCTTC.

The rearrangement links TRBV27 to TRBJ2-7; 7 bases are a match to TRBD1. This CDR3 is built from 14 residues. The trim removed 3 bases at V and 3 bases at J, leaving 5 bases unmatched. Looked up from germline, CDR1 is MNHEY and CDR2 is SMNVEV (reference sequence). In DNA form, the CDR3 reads TGTGCCAGCAGTTTTGTGGGACAGAGCTACGAGCAGTACTTC. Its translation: CASSFVGQSYEQYF.

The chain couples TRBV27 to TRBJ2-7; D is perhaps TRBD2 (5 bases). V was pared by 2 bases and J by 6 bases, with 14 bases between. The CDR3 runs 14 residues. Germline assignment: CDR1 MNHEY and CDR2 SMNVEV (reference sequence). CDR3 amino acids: CASSLLEIASEQYF. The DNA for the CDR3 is TGTGCCAGCAGTTTACTAGAGATAGCGAGCGAGCAGTACTTC.

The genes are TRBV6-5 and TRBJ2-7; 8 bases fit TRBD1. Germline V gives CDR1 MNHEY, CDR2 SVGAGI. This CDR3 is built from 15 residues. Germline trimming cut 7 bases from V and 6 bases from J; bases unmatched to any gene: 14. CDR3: CASTDPGTGPGEQYF. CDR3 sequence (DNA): TGTGCCAGCACCGACCCCGGGACAGGCCCGGGCGAGCAGTACTTC.

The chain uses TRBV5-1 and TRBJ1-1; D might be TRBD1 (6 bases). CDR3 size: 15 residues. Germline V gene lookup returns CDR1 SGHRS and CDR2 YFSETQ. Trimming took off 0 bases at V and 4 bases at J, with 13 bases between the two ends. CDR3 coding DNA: TGCGCCAGCAGCTTGGGACAGGTTAGTCCCACTGAAGCTTTCTTT. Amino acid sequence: CASSLGQVSPTEAFF. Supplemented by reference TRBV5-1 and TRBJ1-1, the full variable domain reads KAGVTQTPRYLIKTRGQQVTLSCSPISGHRSVSWYQQTPGQGLQFLFEYFSETQRNKGNFPGRFSGRQFSNSRSEMNVSTLELGDSALYLCASSLGQVSPTEAFFGQGTRLTVV.

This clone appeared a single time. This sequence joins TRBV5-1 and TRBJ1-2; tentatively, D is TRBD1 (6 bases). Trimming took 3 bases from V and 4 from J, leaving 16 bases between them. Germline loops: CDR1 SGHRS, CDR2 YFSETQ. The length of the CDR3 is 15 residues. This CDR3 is CASSSLDSTFYGYTF. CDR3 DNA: TGCGCCAGCAGCTCCTTGGACAGTACCTTCTATGGCTACACCTTC.

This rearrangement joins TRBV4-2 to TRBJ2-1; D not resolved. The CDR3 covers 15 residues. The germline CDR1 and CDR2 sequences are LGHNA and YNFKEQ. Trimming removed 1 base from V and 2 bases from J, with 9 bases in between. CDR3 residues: CASSQGGLPYNEQFF. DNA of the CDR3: TGTGCCAGCAGCCAAGGCGGCCTCCCCTACAATGAGCAGTTCTTC.

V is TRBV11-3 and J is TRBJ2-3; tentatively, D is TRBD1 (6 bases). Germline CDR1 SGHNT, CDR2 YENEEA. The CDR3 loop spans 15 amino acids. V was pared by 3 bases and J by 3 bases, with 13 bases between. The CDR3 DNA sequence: TGTGCCAGCAGCTTTTTAGAGGACAGTACAGATACGCAGTATTTT. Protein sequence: CASSFLEDSTDTQYF. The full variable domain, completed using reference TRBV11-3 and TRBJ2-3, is EAGVVQSPRYKIIEKKQPVAFWCNPISGHNTLYWYLQNLGQGPELLIRYENEEAVDDSQLPKDRFSAERLKGVDSTLKIQPAELGDSAVYLCASSFLEDSTDTQYFGPGTRLTVL.

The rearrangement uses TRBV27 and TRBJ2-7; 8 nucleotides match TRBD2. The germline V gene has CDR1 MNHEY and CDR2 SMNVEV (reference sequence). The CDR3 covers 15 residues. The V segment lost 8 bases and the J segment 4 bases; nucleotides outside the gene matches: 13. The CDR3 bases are TGTGCCAGCTGGAGTATAACTAGCGGAGAGTACGAGCAGTACTTC. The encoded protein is CASWSITSGEYEQYF.

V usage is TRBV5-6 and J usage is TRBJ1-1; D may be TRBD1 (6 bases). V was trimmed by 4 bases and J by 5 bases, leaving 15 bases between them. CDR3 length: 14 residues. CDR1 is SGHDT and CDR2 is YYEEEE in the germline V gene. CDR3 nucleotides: TGTGCCAGCAGCCTTGTTCCCCAGGGGACTGAAGCTTTCTTT. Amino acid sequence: CASSLVPQGTEAFF.

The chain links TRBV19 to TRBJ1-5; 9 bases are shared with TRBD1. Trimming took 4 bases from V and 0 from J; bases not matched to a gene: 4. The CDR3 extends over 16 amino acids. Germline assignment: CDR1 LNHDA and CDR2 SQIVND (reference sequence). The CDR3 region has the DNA TGTGCCAGTAGTAAGGGACAGGGTAGTAGCAATCAGCCCCAGCATTTT. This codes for CASSKGQGSSNQPQHF.

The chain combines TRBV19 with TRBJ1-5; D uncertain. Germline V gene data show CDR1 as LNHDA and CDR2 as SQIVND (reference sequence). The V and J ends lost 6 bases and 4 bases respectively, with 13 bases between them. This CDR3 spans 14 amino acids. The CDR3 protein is CASSRTDFNQPQHF. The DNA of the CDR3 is TGTGCCAGTAGCAGGACGGACTTTAATCAGCCCCAGCATTTT. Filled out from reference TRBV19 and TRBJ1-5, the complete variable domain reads DGGITQSPKYLFRKEGQNVTLSCEQNLNHDAMYWYRQDPGQGLRLIYYSQIVNDFQKGDIAEGYSVSREKKESFPLTVTSAQKNPTAFYLCASSRTDFNQPQHFGDGTRLSIL.

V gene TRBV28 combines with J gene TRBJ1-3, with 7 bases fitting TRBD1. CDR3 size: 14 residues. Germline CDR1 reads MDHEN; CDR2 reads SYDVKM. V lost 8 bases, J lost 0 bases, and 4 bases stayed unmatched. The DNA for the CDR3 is TGTGCCAGCCATAGACAGGGCTCTGGAAACACCATATATTTT. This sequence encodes CASHRQGSGNTIYF.

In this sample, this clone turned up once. The CDR3 region is CASSLVISGASSYEQYF. The CDR3 region has the DNA TGTGCCAGCAGCTTAGTAATTAGCGGGGCCAGCTCCTACGAGCAGTACTTC. The genes are TRBV7-2 and TRBJ2-7; 8 bases align to TRBD2. The CDR3 loop spans 17 amino acids. CDR1 is SGHTA and CDR2 is FQGNSA in the germline V gene. Unmatched junction bases numbered 8, after V lost 1 base and J lost 0 bases.

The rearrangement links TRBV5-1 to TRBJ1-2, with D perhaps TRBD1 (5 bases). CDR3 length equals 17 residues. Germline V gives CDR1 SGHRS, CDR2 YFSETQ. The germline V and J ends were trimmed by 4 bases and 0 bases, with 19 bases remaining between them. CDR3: CASSLTPNRLANYGYTF. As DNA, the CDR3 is TGCGCCAGCAGCCTAACCCCGAACAGGCTTGCTAACTATGGCTACACCTTC.

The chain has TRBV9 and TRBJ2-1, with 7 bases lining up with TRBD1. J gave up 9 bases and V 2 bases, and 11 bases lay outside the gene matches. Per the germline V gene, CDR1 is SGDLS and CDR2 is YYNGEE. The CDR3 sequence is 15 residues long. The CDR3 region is CASSVKQGIGAEQFF. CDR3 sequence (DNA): TGTGCCAGCAGCGTTAAACAGGGGATTGGGGCTGAGCAGTTCTTC.

CDR3: CASSLVSRGGEQYF. Here the CDR3 DNA reads TGTGCCAGCAGCTTAGTGTCCCGCGGGGGGGAGCAGTACTTC. The gene calls are TRBV7-2 and TRBJ2-7, with 8 bases lining up with TRBD2. CDR3 length: 14 residues. Germline CDR1 reads SGHTA; CDR2 reads FQGNSA. Germline trimming cut 1 base from V and 7 bases from J; bases unmatched to any gene: 6.

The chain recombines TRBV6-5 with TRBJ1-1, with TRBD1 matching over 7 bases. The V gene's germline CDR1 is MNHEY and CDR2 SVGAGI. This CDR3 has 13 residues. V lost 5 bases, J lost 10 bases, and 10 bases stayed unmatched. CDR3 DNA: TGTGCCAGCAGTCTCATTGAAACAGGGGCAGCTTTCTTT. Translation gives CASSLIETGAAFF.

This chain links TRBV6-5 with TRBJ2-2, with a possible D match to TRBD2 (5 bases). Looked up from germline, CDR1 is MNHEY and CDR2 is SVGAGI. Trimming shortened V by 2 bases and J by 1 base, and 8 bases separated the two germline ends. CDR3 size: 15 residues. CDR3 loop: CASSYLAENTGELFF. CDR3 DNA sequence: TGTGCCAGCAGTTACCTAGCTGAGAACACCGGGGAGCTGTTTTTT.

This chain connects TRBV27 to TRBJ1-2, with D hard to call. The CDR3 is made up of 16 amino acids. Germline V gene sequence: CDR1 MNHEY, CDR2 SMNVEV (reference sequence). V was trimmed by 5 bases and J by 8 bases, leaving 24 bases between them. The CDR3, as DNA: TGTGCCAGCAGTCCTCAAGAGGAGGTATTTCTCCTCGGCTACACCTTC. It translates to CASSPQEEVFLLGYTF.

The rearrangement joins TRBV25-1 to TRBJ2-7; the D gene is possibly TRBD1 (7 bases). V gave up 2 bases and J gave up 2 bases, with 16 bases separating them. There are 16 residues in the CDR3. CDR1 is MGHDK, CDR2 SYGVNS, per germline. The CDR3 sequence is CASSEIGGGQTYEQYF. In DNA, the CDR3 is TGTGCCAGCAGTGAAATAGGAGGGGGACAGACCTACGAGCAGTACTTC.

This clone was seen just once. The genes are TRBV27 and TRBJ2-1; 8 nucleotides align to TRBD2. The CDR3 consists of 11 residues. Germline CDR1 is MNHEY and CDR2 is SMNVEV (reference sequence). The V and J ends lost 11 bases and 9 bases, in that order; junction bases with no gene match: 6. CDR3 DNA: TGTGCCGTGAGCGGGAGAGCTGAGCAGTTCTTC. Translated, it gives CAVSGRAEQFF.

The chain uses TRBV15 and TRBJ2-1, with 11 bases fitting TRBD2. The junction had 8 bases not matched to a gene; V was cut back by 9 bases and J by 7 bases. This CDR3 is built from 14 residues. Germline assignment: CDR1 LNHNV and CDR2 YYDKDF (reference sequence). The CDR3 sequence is CATDLAGGSNEQFF. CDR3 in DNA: TGTGCCACAGATCTAGCGGGAGGAAGTAATGAGCAGTTCTTC.

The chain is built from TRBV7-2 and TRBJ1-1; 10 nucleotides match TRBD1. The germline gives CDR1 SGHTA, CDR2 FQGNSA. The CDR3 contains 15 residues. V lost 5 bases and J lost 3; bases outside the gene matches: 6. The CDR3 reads CASSQRQGAYTEAFF. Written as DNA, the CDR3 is TGTGCCAGCAGCCAGAGACAGGGGGCTTACACTGAAGCTTTCTTT.

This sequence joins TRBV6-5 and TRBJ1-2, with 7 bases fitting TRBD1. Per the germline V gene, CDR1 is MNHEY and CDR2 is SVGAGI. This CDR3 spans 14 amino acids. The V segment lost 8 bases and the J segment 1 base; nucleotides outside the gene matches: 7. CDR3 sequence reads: CASFGQAVNYGYTF. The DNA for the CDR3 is TGTGCCAGCTTTGGACAGGCCGTTAACTATGGCTACACCTTC.

The CDR3 DNA reads TGTGCCAGCAGCCTGACCGGAGGCACTGAAGCTTTCTTT. Amino acids: CASSLTGGTEAFF. The chain carries TRBV7-3 and TRBJ1-1, with D hard to call. The germline V gene has CDR1 SGHTA and CDR2 FQGTGA. The CDR3 runs 13 residues. The V end was cut by 5 bases, the J end by 4 bases, with 11 bases between. Full variable domain (outside the CDR3, taken from reference TRBV7-3 and TRBJ1-1): GAGVSQTPSNKVTEKGKYVELRCDPISGHTALYWYRQSLGQGPEFLIYFQGTGAADDSGLPNDRFFAVRPEGSVSTLKIQRTERGDSAVYLCASSLTGGTEAFFGQGTRLTVV.

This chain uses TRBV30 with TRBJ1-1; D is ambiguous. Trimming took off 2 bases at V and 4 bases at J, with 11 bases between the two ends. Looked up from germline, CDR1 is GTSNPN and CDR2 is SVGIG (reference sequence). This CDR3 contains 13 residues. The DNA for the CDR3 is TGTGCCTGGAGTCCCCAGGTTGGCACTGAAGCTTTCTTT. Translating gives CAWSPQVGTEAFF.